The sample holds a few counts of the clone carrying this T cell receptor beta chain. The antigen is not known. Per the germline V gene, CDR1 is SGHNT and CDR2 is YYREEE (reference sequence). This CDR3 has 14 residues. V lost 3 bases to trimming and J lost 5 bases; unmatched junction nucleotides: 7. Time point reported: week 35, safety follow-up. Each vaccine dose was 300 ug of mutant IDH1 20-mer peptide, with topical imiquimod. This table comes from immunoSEQ multiplex PCR, and its TCRdb copy is limited to in-frame clones, with some not included. The repertoire consists of tens of thousands of clones, with 80% to 90% occurring once and the leading ten covering around 1.5%. The data were taken from a study of a mutant IDH1 vaccine in newly diagnosed glioma.

This sample comprised PBMCs, obtained from a glioma patient whose treatment included an IDH1 peptide vaccine. The sequence was obtained from a man aged 40-49 years with glioma. The V call is TRBV5-4, the J call TRBJ2-5, with 7 bases lining up with TRBD1. CDR3 residues: CASSSRTGVETQYF. CDR3 DNA sequence: TGTGCCAGCAGCTCTCGGACAGGAGTGGAGACCCAGTACTTC.